Described below is a single TCR beta chain sequence and its context. This entry comes from a study of T cell responses to AZD1222 COVID-19 vaccine. At the level of the study: Timing groups of about 4 and about 12 weeks for second doses were pooled.

The method was immunoSEQ multiplex PCR; TCRdb's version includes in-frame clones alone and lacks a portion of them. The sample has around 67,000 clones, 80% to 85% seen once; the top ten hold about 7%. The CDR3 has 16 residues. Per the germline V gene, CDR1 is SGHAT and CDR2 is FQNNGV. Trimming removed 1 base at V and 1 base at J, with 13 bases between. The rearrangement joins TRBV11-2 to TRBJ1-1, with D uncertain. The receptor was isolated from an adult in good health. The source material was peripheral blood, sampled on day 0 of AZD1222 vaccination. The CDR3 DNA reads TGTGCCAGCAGCTTAGTCGGACGGGGAGGGAACACTGAAGCTTTCTTT. It specifies CASSLVGRGGNTEAFF.